This T cell receptor beta chain was profiled in a study of cytomegalovirus exposure and HLA in healthy donors. As to this clone: Its target is unknown.

The CDR3 is 12 residues long. V shed 0 bases and J shed 2 bases, with 3 bases lying between them. CDR1 and CDR2 (germline): SGHDT, YYEEEE. General observations from the study: With later analysis, a missense DCLRE1C variant became linked to TCR beta V- and J-gene trimming. More clonal expansion characterized HLA-associated TCR beta chains than equally common others in a later analysis. In a later analysis, TCR association rates varied by HLA locus: DRB1 most, HLA-C fewest.

Both 60 Vbeta primers and 13 Jbeta primers went into the PCR. Profiled with immunoSEQ multiplex PCR; TCRdb holds only in-frame clones, not every one. Here the sample spans 180,000 or so clones, 77% being singletons. Sequencing input: PBMCs. The sequence derives from a man aged 18 to 30 in good health and CMV-seronegative. J is TRBJ2-7 and V is TRBV5-6; no definite D call. The CDR3 nucleotides are TGTGCCAGCAGCTTGGTCGCCTACGAGCAGTACTTC. Translating gives CASSLVAYEQYF.